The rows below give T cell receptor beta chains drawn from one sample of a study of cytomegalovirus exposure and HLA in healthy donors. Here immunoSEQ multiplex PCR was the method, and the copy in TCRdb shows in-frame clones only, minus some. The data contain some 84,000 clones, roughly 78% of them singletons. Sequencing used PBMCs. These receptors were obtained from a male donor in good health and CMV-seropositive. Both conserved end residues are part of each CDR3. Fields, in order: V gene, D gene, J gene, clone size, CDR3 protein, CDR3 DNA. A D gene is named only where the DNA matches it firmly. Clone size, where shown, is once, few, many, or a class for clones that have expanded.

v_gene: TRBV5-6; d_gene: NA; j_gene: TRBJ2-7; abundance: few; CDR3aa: CASSHRESNNHEQYF; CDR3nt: TGTGCCAGCAGCCATAGGGAGAGCAACAACCACGAGCAGTACTTC
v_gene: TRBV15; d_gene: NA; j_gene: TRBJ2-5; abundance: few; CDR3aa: CATSRDVQGGGQYF; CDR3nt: TGTGCCACCAGCCGAGATGTACAGGGAGGGGGGCAGTACTTC
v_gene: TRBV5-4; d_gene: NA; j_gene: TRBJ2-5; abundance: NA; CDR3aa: CASSFYPKAETQYF; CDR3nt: TGTGCCAGCAGCTTCTATCCCAAAGCAGAGACCCAGTACTTC
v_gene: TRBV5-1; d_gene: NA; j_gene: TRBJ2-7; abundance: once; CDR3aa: CASPTGNYEQYF; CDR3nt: TGCGCCAGCCCCACCGGGAACTACGAGCAGTACTTC
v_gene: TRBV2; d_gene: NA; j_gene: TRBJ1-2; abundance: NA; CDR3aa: CATAGVYGYTF; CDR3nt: TGTGCCACCGCGGGGGTCTATGGCTACACCTTC
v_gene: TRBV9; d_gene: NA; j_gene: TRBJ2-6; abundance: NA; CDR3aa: CASSVGAVSSGANVLTF; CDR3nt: TGTGCCAGCAGCGTAGGGGCAGTCAGCTCTGGGGCCAACGTCCTGACTTTC
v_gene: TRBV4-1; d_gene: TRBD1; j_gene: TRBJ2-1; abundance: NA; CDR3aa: CASSQQGAENEQFF; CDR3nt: TGCGCCAGCAGCCAACAGGGGGCCGAAAATGAGCAGTTCTTC
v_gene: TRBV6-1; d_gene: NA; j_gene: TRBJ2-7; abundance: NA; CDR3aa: CASSVISGTHYEQYF; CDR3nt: TGTGCCAGCAGTGTTATCTCCGGGACACACTACGAGCAGTACTTC
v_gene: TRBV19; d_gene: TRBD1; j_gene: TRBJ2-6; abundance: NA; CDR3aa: CASSIALTGRSGANVLTF; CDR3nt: TGTGCCAGTAGTATAGCCTTGACAGGGCGCTCTGGGGCCAACGTCCTGACTTTC
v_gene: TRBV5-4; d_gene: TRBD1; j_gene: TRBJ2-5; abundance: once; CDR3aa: CASSLGQEETQYF; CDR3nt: TGTGCCAGCAGCTTAGGACAGGAAGAGACCCAGTACTTC
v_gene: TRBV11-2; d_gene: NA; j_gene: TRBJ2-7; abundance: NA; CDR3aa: CASSLERRSSYEQYF; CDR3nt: TGTGCCAGCAGCTTAGAAAGGAGGAGCTCCTACGAGCAGTACTTC
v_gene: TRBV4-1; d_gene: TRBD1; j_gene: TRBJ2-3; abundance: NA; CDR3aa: CASSQAGTGVNTQYF; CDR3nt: TGCGCCAGCAGCCAAGCCGGGACAGGGGTAAATACGCAGTATTTT
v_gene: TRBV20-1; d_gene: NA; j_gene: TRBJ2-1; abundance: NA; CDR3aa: CVARGGGEQFF; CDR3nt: TGCGTAGCAAGGGGGGGCGGTGAGCAGTTCTTC
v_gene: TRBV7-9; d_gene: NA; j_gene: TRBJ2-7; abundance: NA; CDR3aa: CSSSDRQASLYEQYF; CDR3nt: TGTTCCAGCAGCGATAGACAGGCGTCCCTCTACGAGCAGTACTTC
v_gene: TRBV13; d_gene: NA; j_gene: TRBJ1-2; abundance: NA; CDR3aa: CASSLEPGDYGYTF; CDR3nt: TGTGCCAGCAGCTTAGAGCCAGGGGACTATGGCTACACCTTC
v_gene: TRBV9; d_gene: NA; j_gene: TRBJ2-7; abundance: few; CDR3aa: CASSGSGPTYEQYF; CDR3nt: TGTGCCAGCAGCGGTAGCGGTCCGACTTACGAGCAGTACTTC
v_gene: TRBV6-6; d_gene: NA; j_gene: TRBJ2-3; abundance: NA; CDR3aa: CASRAGTFGTDTQYF; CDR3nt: TGTGCCAGCAGGGCAGGGACATTTGGCACAGATACGCAGTATTTT
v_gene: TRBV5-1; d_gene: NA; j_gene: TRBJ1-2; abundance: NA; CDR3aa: CASSLGQSSQRGYTF; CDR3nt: TGCGCCAGCAGCCTAGGACAGTCCAGCCAACGGGGCTACACCTTC
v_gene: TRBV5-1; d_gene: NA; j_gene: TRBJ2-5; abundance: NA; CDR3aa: CASSLAGETQYF; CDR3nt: TGCGCCAGCAGCTTGGCGGGGGAGACCCAGTACTTC
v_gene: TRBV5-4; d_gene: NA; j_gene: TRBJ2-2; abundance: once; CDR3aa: CASSLAGTGSLSGELFF; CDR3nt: TGTGCCAGCAGCTTGGCCGGTACAGGGAGTCTCTCCGGGGAGCTGTTTTTT
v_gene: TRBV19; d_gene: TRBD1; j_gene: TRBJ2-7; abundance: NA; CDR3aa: CASSNTGTGGADEQYF; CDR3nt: TGTGCCAGTAGTAACACCGGGACAGGGGGTGCGGACGAGCAGTACTTC
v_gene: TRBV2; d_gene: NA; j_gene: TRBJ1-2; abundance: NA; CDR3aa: CASSDPDYGYTF; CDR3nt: TGTGCCAGCAGTGATCCGGACTATGGCTACACCTTC
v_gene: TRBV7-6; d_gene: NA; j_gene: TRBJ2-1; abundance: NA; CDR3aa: CASSLIGGTTPNEQFF; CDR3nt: TGTGCCAGCAGCTTAATCGGGGGAACTACTCCCAATGAGCAGTTCTTC
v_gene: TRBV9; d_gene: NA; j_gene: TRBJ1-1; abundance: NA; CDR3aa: CASSVDRYLNTEAFF; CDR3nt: TGTGCCAGCAGCGTAGACAGGTATTTGAACACTGAAGCTTTCTTT
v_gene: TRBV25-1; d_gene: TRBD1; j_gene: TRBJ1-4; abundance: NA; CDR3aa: CASSARQGYEKLFF; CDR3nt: TGTGCCAGCAGTGCCCGACAGGGGTATGAAAAACTGTTTTTT
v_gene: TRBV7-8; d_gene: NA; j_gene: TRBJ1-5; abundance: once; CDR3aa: CASSPNRINYSNQPQHF; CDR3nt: TGTGCCAGCAGCCCGAACAGGATAAATTATAGCAATCAGCCCCAGCATTTT
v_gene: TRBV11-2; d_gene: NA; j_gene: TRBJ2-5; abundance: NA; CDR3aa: CASSLGDRYQETQYF; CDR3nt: TGTGCCAGCAGCCTGGGTGACAGGTACCAAGAGACCCAGTACTTC
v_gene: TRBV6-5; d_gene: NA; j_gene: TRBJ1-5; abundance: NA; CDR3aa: CASSPGGYQPQHF; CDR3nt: TGTGCCAGCAGCCCCGGGGGTTACCAGCCCCAGCATTTT
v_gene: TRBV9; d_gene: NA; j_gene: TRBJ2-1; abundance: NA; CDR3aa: CASSVASIAVSYNEQFF; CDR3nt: TGTGCCAGCAGCGTAGCAAGCATAGCGGTCTCCTACAATGAGCAGTTCTTC
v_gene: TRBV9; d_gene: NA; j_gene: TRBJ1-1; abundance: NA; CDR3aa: CASSVVYNTEAFF; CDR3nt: TGTGCCAGCAGCGTAGTCTACAACACTGAAGCTTTCTTT
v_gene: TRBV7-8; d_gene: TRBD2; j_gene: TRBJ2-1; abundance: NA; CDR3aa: CASSKTSGISYNEQFF; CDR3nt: TGTGCCAGCAGCAAAACTAGCGGTATCTCCTACAATGAGCAGTTCTTC
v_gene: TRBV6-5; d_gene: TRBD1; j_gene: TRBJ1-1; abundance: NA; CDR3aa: CASSYWATGGDTEAFF; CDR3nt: TGTGCCAGCAGTTACTGGGCGACAGGGGGGGACACTGAAGCTTTCTTT
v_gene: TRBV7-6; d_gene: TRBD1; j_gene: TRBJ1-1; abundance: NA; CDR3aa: CASSLVSSRDRNTEAFF; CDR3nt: TGTGCCAGCAGCTTAGTGTCTAGTAGGGACAGGAACACTGAAGCTTTCTTT
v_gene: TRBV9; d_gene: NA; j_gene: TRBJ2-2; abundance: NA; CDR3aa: CASTLTQGSGGELFF; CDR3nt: TGTGCCAGCACCCTAACACAGGGATCTGGCGGGGAGCTGTTTTTT
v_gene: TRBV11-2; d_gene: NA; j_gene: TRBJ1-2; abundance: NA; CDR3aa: CASSADGGLYGYTF; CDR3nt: TGTGCCAGCAGCGCGGATGGCGGGCTCTATGGCTACACCTTC
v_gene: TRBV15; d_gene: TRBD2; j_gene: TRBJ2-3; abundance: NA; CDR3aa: CATSRGAGEGTDTQYF; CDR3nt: TGTGCCACCAGCAGAGGGGCGGGAGAAGGCACAGATACGCAGTATTTT
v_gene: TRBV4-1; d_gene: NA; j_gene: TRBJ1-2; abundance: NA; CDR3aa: CASSQAQVWAGGYTF; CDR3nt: TGCGCCAGCAGCCAAGCCCAGGTTTGGGCTGGTGGCTACACCTTC
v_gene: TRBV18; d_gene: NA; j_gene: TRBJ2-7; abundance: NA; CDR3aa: CASSPAGASYEQYF; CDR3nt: TGTGCCAGCTCACCAGCAGGGGCCTCCTACGAGCAGTACTTC
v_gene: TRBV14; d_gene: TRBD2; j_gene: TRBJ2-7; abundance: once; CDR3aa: CASSPGLGVPTSLHF; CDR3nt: TGTGCCAGCAGCCCGGGACTAGGAGTTCCGACCTCCTTGCACTTC
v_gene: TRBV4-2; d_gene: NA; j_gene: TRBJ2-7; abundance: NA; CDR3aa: CASSPRAGPTSSEQYF; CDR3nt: TGTGCCAGCAGCCCTCGGGCAGGCCCCACTAGTTCCGAGCAGTACTTC
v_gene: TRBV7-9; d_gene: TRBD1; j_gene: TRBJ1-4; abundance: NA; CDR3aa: CASSSQTGANEKLFF; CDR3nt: TGTGCCAGCAGCTCGCAGACAGGGGCTAATGAAAAACTGTTTTTT
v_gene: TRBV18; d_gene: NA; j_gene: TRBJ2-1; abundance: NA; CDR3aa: CASSPPGREYNEQFF; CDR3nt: TGTGCCAGCTCACCACCTGGGAGAGAGTACAATGAGCAGTTCTTC
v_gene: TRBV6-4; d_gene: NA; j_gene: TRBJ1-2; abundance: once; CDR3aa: CASWGGNGYTF; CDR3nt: TGTGCCAGCTGGGGAGGGAATGGCTACACCTTC
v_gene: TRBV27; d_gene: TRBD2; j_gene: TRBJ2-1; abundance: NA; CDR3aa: CASSYRREGMIGSYNEQFF; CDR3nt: TGTGCCAGCAGTTATCGTAGGGAGGGCATGATTGGATCCTACAATGAGCAGTTCTTC
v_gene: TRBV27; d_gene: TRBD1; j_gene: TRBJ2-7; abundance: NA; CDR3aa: CASRPRGSGLGNEQYF; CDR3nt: TGTGCCAGCAGACCCAGGGGGAGTGGGCTCGGGAACGAGCAGTACTTC
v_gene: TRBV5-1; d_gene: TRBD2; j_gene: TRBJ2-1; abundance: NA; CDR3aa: CASSHGLADHYNEQFF; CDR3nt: TGCGCCAGCAGCCACGGACTAGCGGACCACTACAATGAGCAGTTCTTC
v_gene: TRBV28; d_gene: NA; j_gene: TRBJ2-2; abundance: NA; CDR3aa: CASSGSVRGELFF; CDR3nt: TGTGCCAGCAGCGGGTCGGTGCGAGGGGAGCTGTTTTTT
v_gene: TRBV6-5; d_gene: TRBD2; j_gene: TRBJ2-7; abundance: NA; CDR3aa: CASSPGTSGYEQYF; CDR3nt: TGTGCCAGCAGTCCCGGGACTAGCGGATACGAGCAGTACTTC
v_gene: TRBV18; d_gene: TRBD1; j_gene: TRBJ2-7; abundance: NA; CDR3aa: CASSPRGQGSEQYF; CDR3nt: TGTGCCAGCTCACCCCGAGGACAGGGAAGCGAGCAGTACTTC
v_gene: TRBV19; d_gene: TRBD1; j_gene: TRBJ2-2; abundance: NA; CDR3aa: CATRGTGNTGELFF; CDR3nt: TGTGCCACTAGAGGGACAGGAAACACCGGGGAGCTGTTTTTT